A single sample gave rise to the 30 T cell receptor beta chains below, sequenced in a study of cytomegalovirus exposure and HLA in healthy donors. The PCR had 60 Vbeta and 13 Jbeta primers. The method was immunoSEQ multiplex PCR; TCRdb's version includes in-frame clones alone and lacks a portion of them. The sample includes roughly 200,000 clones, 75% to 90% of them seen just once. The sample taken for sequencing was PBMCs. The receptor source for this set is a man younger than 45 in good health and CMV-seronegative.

CDR3 sequence reads: CASSRPAGQPQHF. In DNA, the CDR3 is TGTGCCAGTAGCAGACCCGCGGGTCAGCCCCAGCATTTT. This chain connects TRBV19 to TRBJ1-5; no reliable D call. The CDR3 contains 13 residues. Trimming removed 6 bases from V and 6 bases from J, with 12 bases in between. Germline CDR1 reads LNHDA; CDR2 reads SQIVND (reference sequence).

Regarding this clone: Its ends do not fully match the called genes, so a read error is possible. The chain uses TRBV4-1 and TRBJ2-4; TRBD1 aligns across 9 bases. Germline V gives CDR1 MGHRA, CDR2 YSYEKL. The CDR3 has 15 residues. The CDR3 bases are TGCGCCAGCAGCCAAGTTGGGACAGGGATGAACAGTCAGTACTTC. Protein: CASSQVGTGMNSQYF.

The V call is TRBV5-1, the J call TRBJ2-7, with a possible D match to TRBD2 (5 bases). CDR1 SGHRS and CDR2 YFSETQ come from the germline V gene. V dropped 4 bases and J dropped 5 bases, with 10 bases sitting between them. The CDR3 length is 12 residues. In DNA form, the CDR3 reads TGCGCCAGCAGCCCCCCCGGGGACGAGCAGTACTTC. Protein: CASSPPGDEQYF.

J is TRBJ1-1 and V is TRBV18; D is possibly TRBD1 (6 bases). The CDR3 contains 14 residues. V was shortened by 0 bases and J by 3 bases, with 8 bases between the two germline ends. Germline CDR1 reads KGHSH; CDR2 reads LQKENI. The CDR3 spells CASSPPGAYTEAFF. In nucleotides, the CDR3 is TGTGCCAGCTCACCACCGGGGGCCTACACTGAAGCTTTCTTT. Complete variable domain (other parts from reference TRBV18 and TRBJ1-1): NAGVMQNPRHLVRRRGQEARLRCSPMKGHSHVYWYRQLPEEGLKFMVYLQKENIIDESGMPKERFSAEFPKEGPSILRIQQVVRGDSAAYFCASSPPGAYTEAFFGQGTRLTVV.

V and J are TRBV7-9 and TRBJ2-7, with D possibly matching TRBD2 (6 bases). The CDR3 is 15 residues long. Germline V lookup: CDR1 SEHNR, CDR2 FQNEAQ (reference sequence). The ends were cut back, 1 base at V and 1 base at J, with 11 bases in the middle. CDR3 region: CASSLERVASYEQYF. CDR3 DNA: TGTGCCAGCAGCTTAGAGCGGGTGGCGTCCTACGAGCAGTACTTC.

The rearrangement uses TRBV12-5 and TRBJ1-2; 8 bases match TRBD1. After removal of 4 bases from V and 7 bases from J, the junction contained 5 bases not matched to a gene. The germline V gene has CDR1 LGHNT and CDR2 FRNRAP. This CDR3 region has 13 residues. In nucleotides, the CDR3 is TGTGCTAGTGGTTATCAGGGGGCGCGTGGCTACACCTTC. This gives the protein CASGYQGARGYTF.

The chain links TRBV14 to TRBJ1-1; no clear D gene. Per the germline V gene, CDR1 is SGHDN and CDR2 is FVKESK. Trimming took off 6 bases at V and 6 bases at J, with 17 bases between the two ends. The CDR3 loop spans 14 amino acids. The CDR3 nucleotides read TGTGCCAGCAGTCCTATAGCAAGGTCATCTGAAGCTTTCTTT. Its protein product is CASSPIARSSEAFF.

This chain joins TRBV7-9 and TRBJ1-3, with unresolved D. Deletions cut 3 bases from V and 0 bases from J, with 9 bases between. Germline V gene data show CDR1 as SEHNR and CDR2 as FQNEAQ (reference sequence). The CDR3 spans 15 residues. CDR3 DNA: TGTGCCAGCAGCTTGGGCGCTACCTCTGGAAACACCATATATTTT. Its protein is CASSLGATSGNTIYF. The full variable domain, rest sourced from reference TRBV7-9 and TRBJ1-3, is DTGVSQNPRHKITKRGQNVTFRCDPISEHNRLYWYRQTLGQGPEFLTYFQNEAQLEKSRLLSDRFSAERPKGSFSTLEIQRTEQGDSAMYLCASSLGATSGNTIYFGEGSWLTVV.

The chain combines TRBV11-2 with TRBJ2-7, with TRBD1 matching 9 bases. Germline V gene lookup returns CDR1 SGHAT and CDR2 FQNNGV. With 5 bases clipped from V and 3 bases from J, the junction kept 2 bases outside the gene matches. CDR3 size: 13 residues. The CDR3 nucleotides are TGTGCCAGCAGCCAGGGACAGGGCTACGAGCAGTACTTC. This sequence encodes CASSQGQGYEQYF.

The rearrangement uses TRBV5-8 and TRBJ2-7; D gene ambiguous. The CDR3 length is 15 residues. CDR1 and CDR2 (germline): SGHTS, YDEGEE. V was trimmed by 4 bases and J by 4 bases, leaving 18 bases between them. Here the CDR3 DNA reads TGTGCCAGCAGCACAACAGCCACCTTTCCGTACGAGCAGTACTTC. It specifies CASSTTATFPYEQYF.

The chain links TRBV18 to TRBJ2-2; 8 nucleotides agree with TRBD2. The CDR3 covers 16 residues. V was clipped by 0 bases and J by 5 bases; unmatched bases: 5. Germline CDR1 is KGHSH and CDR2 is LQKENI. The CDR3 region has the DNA TGTGCCAGCTCACCACCAGCGGGGGAACGTACCGGGGAGCTGTTTTTT. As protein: CASSPPAGERTGELFF.

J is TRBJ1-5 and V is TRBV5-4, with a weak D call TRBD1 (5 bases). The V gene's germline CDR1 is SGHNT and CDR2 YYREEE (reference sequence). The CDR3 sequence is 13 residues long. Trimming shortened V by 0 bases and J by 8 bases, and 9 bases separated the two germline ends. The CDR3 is CASSLGGEEPQHF. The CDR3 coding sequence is TGTGCCAGCAGCTTGGGAGGGGAGGAGCCCCAGCATTTT.

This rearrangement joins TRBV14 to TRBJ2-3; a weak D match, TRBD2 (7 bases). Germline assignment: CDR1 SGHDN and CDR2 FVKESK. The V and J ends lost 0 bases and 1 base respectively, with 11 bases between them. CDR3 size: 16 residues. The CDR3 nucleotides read TGTGCCAGCAGCCAAGAGCGGGGGCTGGGCACAGATACGCAGTATTTT. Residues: CASSQERGLGTDTQYF.

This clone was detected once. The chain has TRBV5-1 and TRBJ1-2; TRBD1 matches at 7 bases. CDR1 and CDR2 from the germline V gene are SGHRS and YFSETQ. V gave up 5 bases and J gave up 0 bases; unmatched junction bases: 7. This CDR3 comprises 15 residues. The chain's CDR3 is CASRRDSLANYGYTF. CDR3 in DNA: TGCGCCAGCAGACGGGACAGCTTAGCTAACTATGGCTACACCTTC. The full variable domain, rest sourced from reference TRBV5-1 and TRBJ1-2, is KAGVTQTPRYLIKTRGQQVTLSCSPISGHRSVSWYQQTPGQGLQFLFEYFSETQRNKGNFPGRFSGRQFSNSRSEMNVSTLELGDSALYLCASRRDSLANYGYTFGSGTRLTVV.

The chain's CDR3 is CASSWPGPPQTQYF. The CDR3 nucleotides read TGTGCCAGCAGCTGGCCGGGTCCCCCCCAGACCCAGTACTTC. J is TRBJ2-5 and V is TRBV5-6, with no clear D. Per germline, CDR1 SGHDT and CDR2 YYEEEE. V was cut by 3 bases and J by 6 bases, with 15 bases left in between. The CDR3 has 14 residues.

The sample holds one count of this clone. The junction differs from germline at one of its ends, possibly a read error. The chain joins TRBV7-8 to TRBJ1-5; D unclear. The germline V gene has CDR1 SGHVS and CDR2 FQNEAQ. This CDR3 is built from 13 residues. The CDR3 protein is CASSQTGYQAQHF. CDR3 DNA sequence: TGTGCCAGCAGCCAAACCGGATATCAGGCCCAGCATTTT.

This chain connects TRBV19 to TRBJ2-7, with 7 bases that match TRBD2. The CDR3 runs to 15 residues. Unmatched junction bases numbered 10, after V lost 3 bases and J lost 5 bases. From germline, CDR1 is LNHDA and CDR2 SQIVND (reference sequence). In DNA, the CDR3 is TGTGCCAGTAGTATGAGGCGGGAGAATTTGAACGAGCAGTACTTC. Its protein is CASSMRRENLNEQYF.

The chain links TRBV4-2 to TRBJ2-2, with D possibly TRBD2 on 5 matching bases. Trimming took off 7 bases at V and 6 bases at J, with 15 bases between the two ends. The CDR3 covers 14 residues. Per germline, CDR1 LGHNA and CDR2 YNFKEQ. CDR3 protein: CASNRGPVSGELFF. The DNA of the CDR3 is TGTGCCAGCAACCGAGGGCCAGTTTCCGGGGAGCTGTTTTTT.

The CDR3 DNA sequence: TGCGCCAGCAGCTCGATGGGGGGGAACACTGAAGCTTTCTTT. Translated: CASSSMGGNTEAFF. The V gene is TRBV5-1, the J gene TRBJ1-1; tentative D call: TRBD1 (5 bases). The CDR3 length is 14 residues. Germline V gene data show CDR1 as SGHRS and CDR2 as YFSETQ. Trimming removed 3 bases at V and 1 base at J, with 10 bases between.

This CDR3 reads CASSVTGDGRNGYTF. The DNA for the CDR3 is TGTGCCAGCTCAGTCACGGGGGACGGGAGGAATGGCTACACCTTC. This sequence joins TRBV18 and TRBJ1-2, with D possibly TRBD1 on 5 matching bases. This CDR3 region has 15 residues. The ends were cut back, 5 bases at V and 6 bases at J, with 19 bases in the middle. CDR1 is KGHSH, CDR2 LQKENI, per germline. Variable domain in full (rest from reference TRBV18 and TRBJ1-2): NAGVMQNPRHLVRRRGQEARLRCSPMKGHSHVYWYRQLPEEGLKFMVYLQKENIIDESGMPKERFSAEFPKEGPSILRIQQVVRGDSAAYFCASSVTGDGRNGYTFGSGTRLTVV.

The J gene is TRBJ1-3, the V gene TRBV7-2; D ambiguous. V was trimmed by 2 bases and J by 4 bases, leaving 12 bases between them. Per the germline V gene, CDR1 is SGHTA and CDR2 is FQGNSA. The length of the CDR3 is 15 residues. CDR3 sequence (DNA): TGTGCCAGCAGCTTATCCCCTCCTCTAGGAAACACCATATATTTT. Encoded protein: CASSLSPPLGNTIYF.

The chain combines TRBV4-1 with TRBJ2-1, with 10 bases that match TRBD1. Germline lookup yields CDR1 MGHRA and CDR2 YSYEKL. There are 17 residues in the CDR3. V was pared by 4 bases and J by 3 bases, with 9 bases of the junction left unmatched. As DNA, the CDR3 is TGCGCCAGCAGCCCTGAGGCGGGACAGGGGAACTACAATGAGCAGTTCTTC. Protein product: CASSPEAGQGNYNEQFF.

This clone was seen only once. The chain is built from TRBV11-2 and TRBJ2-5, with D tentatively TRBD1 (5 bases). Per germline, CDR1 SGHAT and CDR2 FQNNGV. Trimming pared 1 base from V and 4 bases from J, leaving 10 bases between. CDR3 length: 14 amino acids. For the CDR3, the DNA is TGTGCCAGCAGCTTAGCAGGGCCCGGAGAGACCCAGTACTTC. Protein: CASSLAGPGETQYF. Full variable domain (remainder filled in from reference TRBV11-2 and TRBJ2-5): EAGVAQSPRYKIIEKRQSVAFWCNPISGHATLYWYQQILGQGPKLLIQFQNNGVVDDSQLPKDRFSAERLKGVDSTLKIQPAKLEDSAVYLCASSLAGPGETQYFGPGTRLLVL.

The CDR3 coding sequence is TGCGCCAGCAGCCCAAGACTAGCGGGGGGCACAGATACGCAGTATTTT. Translating it yields CASSPRLAGGTDTQYF. V usage is TRBV5-1 and J usage is TRBJ2-3; TRBD2 aligns across 12 bases. Germline V CDR1 and CDR2: SGHRS, YFSETQ. The CDR3 length is 16 residues. Trimming cost V 4 bases and J 1 base; bases outside gene matches: 4.

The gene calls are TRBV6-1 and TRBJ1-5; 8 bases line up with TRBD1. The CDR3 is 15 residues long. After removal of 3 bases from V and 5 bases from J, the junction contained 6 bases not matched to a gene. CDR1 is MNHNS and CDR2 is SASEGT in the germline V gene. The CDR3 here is CASSESRTGYQPQHF. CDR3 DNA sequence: TGTGCCAGCAGTGAGTCCCGGACAGGGTATCAGCCCCAGCATTTT.

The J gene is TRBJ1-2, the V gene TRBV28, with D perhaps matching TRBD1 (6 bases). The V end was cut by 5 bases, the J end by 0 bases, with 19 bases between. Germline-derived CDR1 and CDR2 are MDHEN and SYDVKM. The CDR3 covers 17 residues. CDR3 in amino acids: CASSGVGQGLANYGYTF. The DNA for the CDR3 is TGTGCCAGCAGTGGGGTTGGTCAGGGGTTAGCTAACTATGGCTACACCTTC.

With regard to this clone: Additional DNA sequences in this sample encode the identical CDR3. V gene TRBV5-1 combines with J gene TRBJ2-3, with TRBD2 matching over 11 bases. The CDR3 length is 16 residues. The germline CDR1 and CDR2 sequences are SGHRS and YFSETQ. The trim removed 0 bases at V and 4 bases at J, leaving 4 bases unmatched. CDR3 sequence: CASSLVLAGGSDTQYF. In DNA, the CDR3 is TGCGCCAGCAGCTTGGTCCTAGCGGGAGGTTCAGATACGCAGTATTTT.

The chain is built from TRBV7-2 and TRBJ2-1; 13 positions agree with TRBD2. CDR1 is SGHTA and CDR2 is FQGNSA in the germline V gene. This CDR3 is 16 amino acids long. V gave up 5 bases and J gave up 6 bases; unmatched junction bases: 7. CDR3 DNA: TGTGCCAGCAGCCCACTAGCGGGGGGGCAGGGCAATGAGCAGTTCTTC. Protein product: CASSPLAGGQGNEQFF.

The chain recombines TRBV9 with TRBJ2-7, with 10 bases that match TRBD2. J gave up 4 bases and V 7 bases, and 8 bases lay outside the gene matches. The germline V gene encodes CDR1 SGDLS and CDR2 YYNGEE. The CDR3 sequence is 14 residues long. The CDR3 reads CASSPAGGRYEQYF. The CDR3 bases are TGTGCCAGCTCTCCAGCGGGAGGGAGGTACGAGCAGTACTTC.

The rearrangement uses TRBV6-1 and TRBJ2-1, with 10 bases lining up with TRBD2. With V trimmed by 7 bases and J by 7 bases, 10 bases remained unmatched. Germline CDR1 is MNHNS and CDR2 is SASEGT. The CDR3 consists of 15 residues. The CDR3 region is CASTFGLAGVNEQFF. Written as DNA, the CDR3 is TGTGCCAGCACCTTCGGGCTAGCGGGAGTTAATGAGCAGTTCTTC.